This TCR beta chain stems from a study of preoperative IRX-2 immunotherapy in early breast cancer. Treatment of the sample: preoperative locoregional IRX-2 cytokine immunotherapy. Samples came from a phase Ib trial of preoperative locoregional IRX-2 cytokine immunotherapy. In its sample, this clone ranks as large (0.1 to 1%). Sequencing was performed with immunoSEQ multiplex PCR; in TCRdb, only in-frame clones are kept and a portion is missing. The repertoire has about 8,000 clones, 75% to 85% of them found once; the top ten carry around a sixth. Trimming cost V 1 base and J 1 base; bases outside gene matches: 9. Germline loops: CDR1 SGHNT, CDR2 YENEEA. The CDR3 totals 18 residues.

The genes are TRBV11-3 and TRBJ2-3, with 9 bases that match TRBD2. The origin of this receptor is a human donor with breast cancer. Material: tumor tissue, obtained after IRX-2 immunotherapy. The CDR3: CASSLGRGGSDGTDTQYF. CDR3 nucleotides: TGTGCCAGCAGCTTAGGGCGGGGGGGCTCGGATGGCACAGATACGCAGTATTTT.